This is a list of T cell receptor beta chains from one sample in a study of cytomegalovirus exposure and HLA in healthy donors. Clones were sequenced by immunoSEQ multiplex PCR, and TCRdb holds only the in-frame ones, with some missing. Seen here are tens of thousands of clones, around 93% observed once, and the top ten hold about 3%. Sequenced: PBMCs. The origin of the receptors is a man aged 18-30 years in good health and CMV-seronegative. Both conserved end residues are part of each CDR3. Fields, in order: V gene, clone size, J gene, D gene, CDR3 protein, CDR3 DNA. D genes are given only for firm matches. Expanded clones are given a class, and other clones once, few, many or no size at all.

TRBV28	-	TRBJ2-1	TRBD2	CASSFGGSSYNEQFF	TGTGCCAGCAGTTTTGGCGGGAGCTCCTACAATGAGCAGTTCTTC
TRBV20-1	-	TRBJ2-3	-	CSASRDTQYF	TGCAGTGCTAGCCGAGATACGCAGTATTTT
TRBV10-3	-	TRBJ2-1	TRBD2	CAISESSTSGLNEQFF	TGTGCCATCAGTGAGTCTTCGACTAGCGGCCTCAATGAGCAGTTCTTC
TRBV7-2	-	TRBJ1-2	TRBD1	CASSSGQTMGYGYTF	TGTGCCAGCAGCTCGGGACAGACTATGGGGTATGGCTACACCTTC
TRBV5-4	-	TRBJ2-7	-	CASSLDGNRFREQYF	TGTGCCAGCAGCTTGGACGGGAACCGGTTTAGGGAGCAGTACTTC
TRBV11-3	-	TRBJ2-7	TRBD2	CASSLKAGSSYEQYF	TGTGCCAGCAGCTTAAAAGCGGGGTCTTCCTACGAGCAGTACTTC
TRBV4-2	-	TRBJ2-3	TRBD2	CASSQLIGREQYF	TGTGCCAGCAGCCAGCTTATTGGGAGGGAGCAGTATTTT
TRBV7-9	-	TRBJ1-2	-	CASRDKWDNNGYTF	TGTGCCAGCAGGGACAAATGGGACAACAATGGCTACACCTTC
TRBV19	-	TRBJ2-1	-	CASSIWQVDNEQFF	TGTGCCAGTAGTATCTGGCAGGTCGACAATGAGCAGTTCTTC
TRBV27	-	TRBJ2-7	-	CASVPLKWQGIHEQYF	TGTGCCAGCGTCCCCTTAAAATGGCAGGGGATCCACGAGCAGTACTTC
TRBV27	-	TRBJ1-2	-	CASRSPHRERWGGYTF	TGTGCCAGCAGATCCCCGCACAGGGAGAGATGGGGAGGCTACACCTTC
TRBV2	-	TRBJ1-3	-	CASSGTLGTGNTIYF	TGTGCCAGCAGTGGGACACTGGGGACTGGAAACACCATATATTTT
TRBV6-1	-	TRBJ1-3	-	CASRPTVSSGNTIYF	TGTGCCAGCAGGCCCACTGTAAGCTCTGGAAACACCATATATTTT
TRBV13	-	TRBJ2-1	-	CASSDGLGVRDEQFF	TGTGCCAGCAGCGACGGTCTAGGGGTTCGGGATGAGCAGTTCTTC
TRBV30	-	TRBJ1-3	-	CAWSDTGIGNTIYF	TGTGCCTGGAGCGACACAGGGATTGGAAACACCATATATTTT
TRBV5-5	-	TRBJ1-1	-	CASSRRTEAFF	TGTGCCAGCAGCCGCAGGACTGAAGCTTTCTTT
TRBV15	-	TRBJ1-5	-	CATRGDYSNQPQHF	TGTGCCACCAGAGGGGATTATAGCAATCAGCCCCAGCATTTT
TRBV29-1	-	TRBJ1-5	-	CSVQVFGQPQHF	TGCAGCGTCCAGGTCTTTGGCCAGCCCCAGCATTTT
TRBV4-1	-	TRBJ2-5	TRBD2	CASSSGTSGQETQYF	TGCGCCAGCAGCTCCGGGACTAGCGGCCAAGAGACCCAGTACTTC
TRBV7-2	-	TRBJ2-5	-	CASGPRMGAQETQYF	TGTGCCAGCGGACCCCGCATGGGAGCCCAAGAGACCCAGTACTTC
TRBV7-2	-	TRBJ2-5	TRBD2	CASRPTSEQETQYF	TGTGCCAGCAGACCTACTAGCGAGCAAGAGACCCAGTACTTC
TRBV5-1	-	TRBJ1-2	-	CASKEGRTDGYTF	TGCGCCAGCAAAGAGGGTCGGACGGATGGCTACACCTTC
TRBV27	once	TRBJ2-3	-	CASSPDERVTTDTQYF	TGTGCCAGCAGCCCTGATGAGCGGGTGACCACAGATACGCAGTATTTT
TRBV7-2	-	TRBJ1-5	-	CASSPQVTGNQPQHF	TGTGCCAGCAGCCCGCAGGTCACAGGCAATCAGCCCCAGCATTTT
TRBV25-1	-	TRBJ2-1	TRBD2	CASSEMRLADNEQFF	TGTGCCAGCAGTGAAATGCGACTAGCGGACAATGAGCAGTTCTTC
TRBV5-1	-	TRBJ2-2	TRBD2	CASSSGGDTGELFF	TGCGCCAGCAGCTCGGGGGGGGACACCGGGGAGCTGTTTTTT
TRBV9	-	TRBJ2-1	TRBD2	CASSRLPGTSGTSEQFF	TGTGCCAGCAGCCGCCTACCGGGGACTAGCGGTACAAGTGAGCAGTTCTTC
TRBV28	once	TRBJ2-3	-	CASSSADISTDTQYF	TGTGCCAGCAGCTCAGCGGATATTAGCACAGATACGCAGTATTTT
TRBV19	-	TRBJ1-5	TRBD1	CASSIGAGGDNQPQHF	TGTGCCAGTAGTATAGGGGCAGGGGGCGACAATCAGCCCCAGCATTTT
TRBV19	-	TRBJ2-7	-	CASRDRWDNSYEQYF	TGTGCCAGTAGGGATAGGTGGGACAACTCCTACGAGCAGTACTTC
TRBV28	-	TRBJ2-2	-	CASSFLSAVVWELFF	TGTGCCAGCAGTTTCCTCTCCGCGGTCGTTTGGGAGCTGTTTTTT
TRBV14	-	TRBJ1-2	TRBD1	CASSQGQVRYTF	TGTGCCAGCAGTCAGGGACAGGTCCGCTACACCTTC
TRBV7-2	few	TRBJ2-7	TRBD2	CASRAGEGYEQYF	TGTGCCAGCAGAGCGGGAGAGGGTTACGAGCAGTACTTC
TRBV7-3	once	TRBJ2-7	-	CASSLSGVGEQYF	TGTGCCAGCAGCTTATCCGGGGTGGGCGAGCAGTACTTC
TRBV30	-	TRBJ1-4	-	CAWKVRAGRNEKLFF	TGTGCCTGGAAAGTTCGGGCAGGGCGGAATGAAAAACTGTTTTTT
TRBV5-6	few	TRBJ1-5	TRBD1	CASSFDRTGNQPQHF	TGTGCCAGCAGCTTTGATCGGACAGGGAATCAGCCCCAGCATTTT
TRBV28	few	TRBJ2-7	-	CASNPITGTYEQYF	TGTGCCAGCAACCCGATCACAGGGACCTACGAGCAGTACTTC
TRBV7-2	-	TRBJ2-7	-	CASSRGTLRSYEQYF	TGTGCCAGCAGCCGCGGGACTCTGCGAAGCTACGAGCAGTACTTC
TRBV30	-	TRBJ2-3	TRBD2	CAWSSPWAGASVADTQYF	TGTGCCTGGAGCTCACCTTGGGCGGGAGCGAGTGTAGCAGATACGCAGTATTTT
TRBV2	-	TRBJ2-2	TRBD2	CASSTSGRGAGELFF	TGTGCCAGCAGTACGAGCGGGAGGGGAGCCGGGGAGCTGTTTTTT
TRBV7-2	-	TRBJ1-5	TRBD1	CASSDYRGQPQHF	TGTGCCAGCAGCGACTACAGGGGCCAGCCCCAGCATTTT
TRBV11-2	-	TRBJ1-2	TRBD1	CASSSRDRGDYGYTF	TGTGCCAGCAGCAGCCGGGACAGGGGGGACTATGGCTACACCTTC
TRBV6-5	once	TRBJ1-2	-	CASRGAGAGGYTF	TGTGCCAGCAGGGGCGCAGGGGCAGGGGGCTACACCTTC
TRBV20-1	-	TRBJ2-7	-	CSGLDYEQYF	TGCAGTGGATTAGACTACGAGCAGTACTTC
TRBV5-1	-	TRBJ2-1	TRBD2	CASSIAGSIYNEQFF	TGCGCCAGCAGCATAGCGGGCTCCATTTACAATGAGCAGTTCTTC
TRBV18	-	TRBJ1-1	TRBD1	CASSPMTGGYGMNTEAFF	TGTGCCAGCTCACCTATGACAGGGGGCTACGGCATGAACACTGAAGCTTTCTTT
TRBV6-6	-	TRBJ1-3	-	CASSYSVSGNTIYF	TGTGCCAGCAGTTACTCCGTCTCTGGAAACACCATATATTTT
TRBV2	-	TRBJ2-5	-	CASSETGGRTQYF	TGTGCCAGCAGTGAAACTGGAGGGCGGACCCAGTACTTC
TRBV29-1	once	TRBJ2-7	TRBD1	CSVAGQGPINHEQYF	TGCAGCGTTGCTGGACAGGGCCCAATCAACCACGAGCAGTACTTC
TRBV4-2	-	TRBJ2-1	-	CASSQDSSRSGFYNEQFF	TGTGCCAGCAGCCAAGATAGCTCAAGAAGCGGATTCTACAATGAGCAGTTCTTC